This T cell receptor beta chain comes out of a study of cytotoxic CD8 clonotypes in ibrutinib-treated CLL. Across the whole study: Response was recorded as partial in roughly 25 patients and complete in 2; at median roughly 70 months, approximately 14 remained remitted and approximately 12 had progressed. Treatment had run for a median roughly eleven months, range 6 to 36, when response samples were taken.

Sequencing was performed with immunoSEQ multiplex PCR; in TCRdb, only in-frame clones are kept and a portion is missing. The sample shows about 300,000 clones, over 60% of them seen only once. CDR3 length equals 15 residues. The V gene's germline CDR1 is MNHNS and CDR2 SASEGT. Between the trimmed V and J ends, which lost 1 base and 0 bases, there was a span of 7 bases. The chain recombines TRBV6-1 with TRBJ1-5; D unclear. This specimen consisted of PBMCs, obtained after 36 months of ibrutinib treatment. This receptor was identified in a human donor with chronic lymphocytic leukemia. The CDR3 loop is CASSEGRYSNQPQHF. CDR3 sequence (DNA): TGTGCCAGCAGTGAAGGGCGTTATAGCAATCAGCCCCAGCATTTT.